A single sample is the source of the 13 T cell receptor beta chains below, sequenced in a study of blood T cells in healthy people across ages. Primed by a sample-barcoded 5' primer and a J-beta primer mix, a second PCR proceeded for roughly 7 to 11 cycles. Each CDR3 protein is one row after TCRdb ran MiXCR on the 5' RACE reads. The table has 980,000 or so distinct CDR3 sequences, 40% to 60% seen once. The material sequenced was blood. The receptors shown here come from a man aged 30-40 years in good health.

The chain's CDR3 is CASSSLRDFQETQYF. DNA for the CDR3: TGTGCCAGCAGCTCCCTCCGGGACTTCCAAGAGACCCAGTACTTC. V is TRBV5-6 and J is TRBJ2-5, with TRBD2 as a possible D gene (6 bases). V gave up 3 bases and J gave up 1 base, with 13 bases separating them. CDR1 is SGHDT and CDR2 is YYEEEE in the germline V gene. The CDR3 length is 15 residues.

The chain uses TRBV11-1 and TRBJ1-2; no firm D call. CDR1 is SGHAT and CDR2 is FQDESV in the germline V gene (reference sequence). The V end lost 3 bases, the J end lost 4 bases, and 15 bases lay between the germline ends. This CDR3 has 15 residues. CDR3 loop: CASSFGPEAGYGYTF. CDR3 in DNA: TGTGCCAGCAGCTTTGGACCGGAGGCCGGCTATGGCTACACCTTC. The full variable domain, rest sourced from reference TRBV11-1 and TRBJ1-2, is EAEVAQSPRYKITEKSQAVAFWCDPISGHATLYWYRQILGQGPELLVQFQDESVVDDSQLPKDRFSAERLKGVDSTLKIQPAELGDSAMYLCASSFGPEAGYGYTFGSGTRLTVV.

This clonotype was picked up one time. With a much larger clone just one base away, this may be a read error. The gene calls are TRBV12-3 or TRBV12-4 and TRBJ2-1; 8 positions match TRBD2. The DNA matches TRBJ2-7 better at its end, which makes the J call doubtful. The CDR3 runs 14 residues. Written as DNA, the CDR3 is TGTGCCAGCAGTTTCTCGGGGGGGCACAATGAGCAGTACTTC. It is translated as CASSFSGGHNEQYF.

The chain employs TRBV20-1 and TRBJ1-1; no reliable D call. V was trimmed by 5 bases and J by 4 bases, leaving 8 bases between them. Germline CDR1 DFQATT, CDR2 SNEGSKA (reference sequence). The CDR3 sequence is 11 residues long. For the CDR3, the DNA is TGCAGTGCTTACAGTGGCACTGAAGCTTTCTTT. It yields the protein CSAYSGTEAFF.

This clonotype was seen a single time. The chain recombines TRBV4-1 with TRBJ1-5, with D possibly matching TRBD1 (6 bases). Trimming cost V 1 base and J 12 bases, with 16 bases left between them. The CDR3 contains 14 residues. Germline CDR1 reads MGHRA; CDR2 reads YSYEKL. CDR3 loop: CASSQAPGVSGQHF. The CDR3 nucleotides read TGCGCCAGCAGCCAAGCCCCAGGGGTCTCCGGCCAGCATTTT.

The gene calls are TRBV28 and TRBJ2-1; D remains unclear. The CDR3 sequence is 17 residues long. Germline CDR1 reads MDHEN; CDR2 reads SYDVKM. The V end lost 1 base, the J end lost 7 bases, and 20 bases lay between the germline ends. The CDR3 sequence: CASSLSGTRLFSNEQFF. The CDR3 region has the DNA TGTGCCAGCAGTTTATCGGGTACCAGGCTATTCTCGAATGAGCAGTTCTTC.

The chain uses TRBV4-2 and TRBJ2-1, with 8 bases aligning to TRBD2. Germline V gene data show CDR1 as LGHNA and CDR2 as YNFKEQ. V shed 0 bases, J shed 10 bases, and the junction held 8 bases outside the gene matches. The CDR3 is 15 residues long. The CDR3 protein is CASSQDRTSFREQFF. CDR3 bases: TGTGCCAGCAGCCAAGACCGGACTAGCTTTCGGGAGCAGTTCTTC.

The chain has TRBV5-1 and TRBJ2-5; the D is unclear. Germline CDR1 reads SGHRS; CDR2 reads YFSETQ. The CDR3 loop spans 15 amino acids. Trimming stripped 3 bases from V and 1 base from J, with 13 bases between. The CDR3, as DNA: TGCGCCAGCAGCTCCCCCAGGCTACTCCAAGAGACCCAGTACTTC. Amino acid sequence: CASSSPRLLQETQYF.

The gene calls are TRBV6-1 and TRBJ1-2; 11 bases are a match to TRBD1. The CDR3 sequence is 15 residues long. CDR1 MNHNS and CDR2 SASEGT come from the germline V gene. Trimming removed 3 bases from V and 5 bases from J; junction bases left unmatched: 5. The CDR3 loop reads CASSEDRGRRYGYTF. The CDR3 DNA sequence: TGTGCCAGCAGTGAGGACAGGGGGCGCAGGTATGGCTACACCTTC.

The chain carries TRBV20-1 and TRBJ1-1; the D gene is possibly TRBD1 (5 bases). The CDR3 consists of 13 residues. Germline lookup yields CDR1 DFQATT and CDR2 SNEGSKA (reference sequence). The ends were cut back, 1 base at V and 5 bases at J, with 11 bases in the middle. CDR3 in amino acids: CSARGLGGTEAFF. CDR3 coding DNA: TGCAGTGCTAGAGGGCTTGGGGGGACTGAAGCTTTCTTT.

This clonotype was observed a handful of times. The gene calls are TRBV7-2 and TRBJ2-2; 10 nucleotides agree with TRBD2. CDR1 is SGHTA and CDR2 is FQGNSA in the germline V gene. V lost 7 bases to trimming and J lost 4 bases; unmatched junction nucleotides: 15. This CDR3 has 18 residues. The CDR3 sequence: CASTPGAGGPFGTGELFF. CDR3 bases: TGTGCCAGCACCCCCGGAGCGGGGGGGCCTTTTGGCACCGGGGAGCTGTTTTTT.

This chain's CDR3 is CASNSVLPSGENIQYF. The CDR3 coding sequence is TGCGCCAGCAACTCCGTACTACCTAGCGGGGAAAACATTCAGTACTTC. V gene TRBV5-1 combines with J gene TRBJ2-4, with TRBD2 matching 9 bases. The germline V gene encodes CDR1 SGHRS and CDR2 YFSETQ. This CDR3 contains 16 residues. After removal of 6 bases from V and 5 bases from J, the junction contained 12 bases not matched to a gene.

This clonotype was observed a few times. The chain links TRBV10-3 to TRBJ1-1; D not resolved. V was pared by 7 bases and J by 1 base, with 7 bases between. Germline V CDR1 and CDR2: ENHRY, SYGVKD. The CDR3 length is 12 residues. The CDR3: CAIKGANTEAFF. CDR3 nucleotides: TGTGCCATCAAGGGAGCGAACACTGAAGCTTTCTTT.